This entry concerns a single TCR beta chain. Its antigen remains unidentified. The data belong to a study of circulating tumor DNA in untreated peripheral T-cell lymphoma. Study-wide context: Serial serum during treatment, plus baseline serum, was used to track tumor TCR clonotype ctDNA.

Trimming removed 5 bases from V and 2 bases from J; junction bases left unmatched: 6. CDR3 length equals 16 residues. Germline V CDR1 and CDR2: LNHDA, SQIVND (reference sequence). General observations from the study: Detectable ctDNA after therapy showed a trend toward worse survival.

Profiling relied on immunoSEQ multiplex PCR, and the TCRdb table lists in-frame clones only, not all of them. Here the sample spans 2,000 or so clones, less than 90% being singletons. The sequence was collected from a human donor with peripheral T-cell lymphoma. Sequenced: cell-free DNA from blood serum. This sequence joins TRBV19 and TRBJ2-3; 11 bases match TRBD2. CDR3: CASSAASGGFTDTQYF. In DNA form, the CDR3 reads TGTGCCAGTAGTGCAGCTAGCGGGGGGTTCACAGATACGCAGTATTTT.